Given below is one T cell receptor (beta chain) in context. The data are from a study of control samples from healthy donors and cancer patients. Trimming pared 3 bases from V and 5 bases from J, leaving 9 bases between. Per germline, CDR1 SGHRS and CDR2 YFSETQ. CDR3 length equals 13 residues. The assay was immunoSEQ multiplex PCR, and TCRdb's table has in-frame clones only and misses some. The profile shows about 95,000 clones, about 88% of them singletons. The gene calls are TRBV5-1 and TRBJ2-4; D may match TRBD1 or TRBD2 (5 bases each). Sequenced material: blood. The clonotype comes from a woman aged 70 to 79 in good health. CDR3 in DNA: TGCGCCAGCAGCTCGGGACGGCAAAACATTCAGTACTTC. This translates into CASSSGRQNIQYF.